The subject of this entry is one T cell receptor (beta chain). The antigen is not known. The sample is drawn from a study of shared clonotypes between healthy human individuals. Study background: Donor ages ranged 18 to 49 years: a couple of women, a few men.

Study-wide points: Naive subsets usually exceeded memory subsets in estimated richness. Among several donors, around 5% of naive CD4 clonotypes were found in common.

Trimming cost V 0 bases and J 2 bases, with 13 bases left between them. The CDR3 loop spans 15 amino acids. Germline CDR1 GTSNPN, CDR2 SVGIG (reference sequence). The repertoire was sequenced with immunoSEQ multiplex PCR; TCRdb's copy has only in-frame clones and lacks some. Of 950,000 to 1,200,000 clones listed, approximately 80% are singletons. The sample comprised memory CD4+ T cells from PBMCs. Subset described: CD45RA-negative fraction. This clonotype was sampled from a young man in good health. Some clones in this sample may be carry-over from other donors' samples. The chain has TRBV30 and TRBJ1-1; D remains unclear. The CDR3 DNA follows: TGTGCCTGGAGTGTCAAAAGGACGGTAAACACTGAAGCTTTCTTT. Protein sequence: CAWSVKRTVNTEAFF.